These 19 T cell receptor beta chains share one sample of origin, sequenced in a study of cytomegalovirus exposure and HLA in healthy donors. PCR used 60 Vbeta primers and 13 Jbeta primers. Assay used: immunoSEQ multiplex PCR; TCRdb lists only in-frame clones, some missing. The sample contains over 30,000 clones, 65% to 75% of which appear only once. Sequences were obtained from PBMCs. These receptors were taken from a middle-aged man in good health and CMV-seropositive.

The chain is built from TRBV27 and TRBJ1-6, with D unclear. Germline lookup yields CDR1 MNHEY and CDR2 SMNVEV (reference sequence). CDR3 length equals 15 residues. Trimming left V 6 bases short and J 9 bases short, with 18 bases between. CDR3 in DNA: TGTGCCAGCAGACCCTCGGGAGGAATGGGTTCACCCCTCCACTTT. It translates to CASRPSGGMGSPLHF.

The chain carries TRBV29-1 and TRBJ2-1, with 8 bases identical to TRBD1. V gave up 6 bases and J gave up 0 bases; unmatched junction bases: 7. Germline V gene data show CDR1 as SQVTM and CDR2 as ANQGSEA. The CDR3 extends over 15 amino acids. The CDR3 sequence: CSVLPGTGSYNEQFF. DNA of the CDR3: TGCAGCGTCCTACCCGGGACAGGCTCCTACAATGAGCAGTTCTTC.

CDR3 in amino acids: CASSLGGTSQETQYF. The CDR3 coding sequence is TGCGCCAGCAGCCTCGGTGGGACTAGCCAAGAGACCCAGTACTTC. The V and J genes are TRBV5-1 and TRBJ2-5; TRBD2 aligns across 8 bases. The germline CDR1 and CDR2 sequences are SGHRS and YFSETQ. V shed 4 bases, J shed 1 base, and the junction held 6 bases outside the gene matches. The CDR3 totals 15 residues.

This clone appeared a single time. J is TRBJ2-7 and V is TRBV6-5, with a possible D match to TRBD2 (5 bases). The CDR3 is 15 amino acids. Per germline, CDR1 MNHEY and CDR2 SVGAGI. The ends were cut back, 5 bases at V and 2 bases at J, with 16 bases in the middle. CDR3 amino acids: CASSRPPGMTYEQYF. The CDR3 DNA is TGTGCCAGCAGTCGTCCGCCCGGGATGACCTACGAGCAGTACTTC.

This chain uses TRBV27 with TRBJ2-7, with D unclear. The germline V gene encodes CDR1 MNHEY and CDR2 SMNVEV (reference sequence). This CDR3 region has 14 residues. Trimming took 5 bases from V and 1 from J, leaving 12 bases between them. DNA for the CDR3: TGTGCCAGCAGTCCATCCCTATGGTCCTACGAGCAGTACTTC. Its translation is CASSPSLWSYEQYF.

The count of this clone is one. The chain links TRBV5-6 to TRBJ1-5; D is undetermined. V was shortened by 2 bases and J by 1 base, with 4 bases between the two germline ends. The CDR3 loop spans 13 amino acids. Germline loops: CDR1 SGHDT, CDR2 YYEEEE. Here the CDR3 DNA reads TGTGCCAGCAGCTTTCAGAGCAATCAGCCCCAGCATTTT. This encodes CASSFQSNQPQHF.

V and J are TRBV25-1 and TRBJ1-2; TRBD1 matches at 10 bases. Germline V lookup: CDR1 MGHDK, CDR2 SYGVNS. CDR3 length: 17 amino acids. The V and J ends lost 3 bases and 1 base, in that order; junction bases with no gene match: 8. The CDR3 bases are TGTGCCAGCAGTGAGACCGGGACAGGGGCTTTTAACTATGGCTACACCTTC. Its protein is CASSETGTGAFNYGYTF.

The chain is built from TRBV4-1 and TRBJ2-7, with D hard to call. Germline assignment: CDR1 MGHRA and CDR2 YSYEKL. V was clipped by 4 bases and J by 3 bases, with 13 bases between them. The CDR3 contains 14 residues. CDR3 in DNA: TGCGCCAGCAGCCCCCAACAATCAGACTACGAGCAGTACTTC. It translates to CASSPQQSDYEQYF.

The chain combines TRBV18 with TRBJ1-6; D unclear. Germline V gene lookup returns CDR1 KGHSH and CDR2 LQKENI. V lost 0 bases to trimming and J lost 13 bases, with 7 bases between them. CDR3 length: 12 residues. In DNA form, the CDR3 reads TGTGCCAGCTCACCACCGGAGGGCCCCCTCCACTTT. Its protein product is CASSPPEGPLHF.

This clone was detected once. The chain couples TRBV7-9 to TRBJ1-2; TRBD1 matches 8 bases. The V and J ends lost 1 base and 4 bases, in that order; junction bases with no gene match: 11. The germline V gene encodes CDR1 SEHNR and CDR2 FQNEAQ (reference sequence). CDR3 size: 17 residues. The CDR3 loop reads CASSLGGGQGAGYGYTF. CDR3 nucleotides: TGTGCCAGCAGCTTAGGGGGGGGGCAGGGGGCAGGCTATGGCTACACCTTC.

This clone was counted a single time. The chain joins TRBV10-3 to TRBJ2-2; D remains ambiguous. The V gene's germline CDR1 is ENHRY and CDR2 SYGVKD. V was pared by 3 bases and J by 1 base, with 12 bases between. This CDR3 contains 16 residues. DNA for the CDR3: TGTGCCATCAGTGACTCCCGGTCCCAGAACACCGGGGAGCTGTTTTTT. Amino acids: CAISDSRSQNTGELFF.

The chain uses TRBV7-3 and TRBJ2-1; 7 bases match TRBD1. Germline-derived CDR1 and CDR2 are SGHTA and FQGTGA. Trimming cost V 5 bases and J 8 bases; bases outside gene matches: 6. The length of the CDR3 is 13 residues. The CDR3 reads CASSLHRGYEQFF. The DNA of the CDR3 is TGTGCCAGCAGCCTACACAGGGGCTATGAGCAGTTCTTC. Full variable domain (remainder filled in from reference TRBV7-3 and TRBJ2-1): GAGVSQTPSNKVTEKGKYVELRCDPISGHTALYWYRQSLGQGPEFLIYFQGTGAADDSGLPNDRFFAVRPEGSVSTLKIQRTERGDSAVYLCASSLHRGYEQFFGPGTRLTVL.

This chain uses TRBV11-3 with TRBJ2-3; TRBD2 is a possible D gene (6 bases). CDR1 is SGHNT, CDR2 YENEEA, per germline. The CDR3 runs to 14 residues. Trimming took 6 bases from V and 3 from J, leaving 13 bases between them. CDR3 DNA: TGTGCCAGCAGTTGGGACGGGAGTACAGATACGCAGTATTTT. Its translation is CASSWDGSTDTQYF.

This chain links TRBV10-3 with TRBJ1-5, with D perhaps TRBD1 (5 bases). Germline CDR1 is ENHRY and CDR2 is SYGVKD. Deletions cut 2 bases from V and 4 bases from J, with 12 bases between. This CDR3 has 15 residues. CDR3 region: CAISEAGKTNQPQHF. In nucleotides, the CDR3 is TGTGCCATCAGTGAGGCAGGGAAGACAAATCAGCCCCAGCATTTT.

This sequence joins TRBV2 and TRBJ1-5; TRBD1 aligns across 7 bases. The CDR3 is 15 residues long. Losses at the gene ends were 6 bases for V and 2 bases for J; bases not matched to a gene: 7. The germline V gene encodes CDR1 SNHLY and CDR2 FYNNEI. CDR3 loop: CASRSQGSGNQPQHF. Here the CDR3 DNA reads TGTGCCAGCAGGTCACAGGGGAGCGGCAATCAGCCCCAGCATTTT.

The V call is TRBV28, the J call TRBJ1-5, with 7 bases identical to TRBD1. The CDR3 has 13 amino acids. From germline, CDR1 is MDHEN and CDR2 SYDVKM. V dropped 5 bases and J dropped 6; count of bases not matched to a gene: 4. CDR3 DNA sequence: TGTGCCAGCAGTGCAGGGGGGCGTCAGCCCCAGCATTTT. This encodes CASSAGGRQPQHF.

The V call is TRBV7-9, the J call TRBJ2-2, with D possibly TRBD2 on 5 matching bases. This CDR3 region has 15 residues. Germline V gene sequence: CDR1 SEHNR, CDR2 FQNEAQ (reference sequence). V was cut by 5 bases and J by 2 bases, with 12 bases left in between. The CDR3 protein is CASSARLLNTGELFF. CDR3 bases: TGTGCCAGCAGCGCTAGACTACTCAACACCGGGGAGCTGTTTTTT.

CDR3 residues: CASSLVTGGTTDTQYF. The CDR3 region has the DNA TGCGCCAGCAGCTTGGTGACAGGGGGGACCACAGATACGCAGTATTTT. This chain uses TRBV5-1 with TRBJ2-3, with 9 bases matching TRBD1. Germline V gene lookup returns CDR1 SGHRS and CDR2 YFSETQ. The CDR3 extends over 16 amino acids. V lost 0 bases, J lost 2 bases, and 4 bases stayed unmatched. Combining the CDR3 with reference TRBV5-1 and TRBJ2-3 gives the whole variable domain KAGVTQTPRYLIKTRGQQVTLSCSPISGHRSVSWYQQTPGQGLQFLFEYFSETQRNKGNFPGRFSGRQFSNSRSEMNVSTLELGDSALYLCASSLVTGGTTDTQYFGPGTRLTVL.

With regard to this clone: The sample contains more than one DNA sequence encoding this CDR3. The rearrangement uses TRBV27 and TRBJ1-1; no definite D call. The germline V and J ends were trimmed by 3 bases and 1 base, with 6 bases remaining between them. Germline V gene data show CDR1 as MNHEY and CDR2 as SMNVEV (reference sequence). This CDR3 has 13 amino acids. CDR3 residues: CASSLRQNTEAFF. In nucleotides, the CDR3 is TGTGCCAGCAGTTTGCGACAGAACACTGAAGCTTTCTTT.